This record looks at one TCR beta chain sequence and its context. Its antigen remains unknown. Germline CDR1 is SGHVS and CDR2 is FNYEAQ. The CDR3 is 17 amino acids. J gave up 5 bases and V 5 bases, and 13 bases lay outside the gene matches. This sample is part of a study of OX40 agonist ivuxolimab in advanced cancers. Study in general: Participants averaged about 60 years of age (range roughly 23 to 85) and were about 85% male.

Clones were read by immunoSEQ multiplex PCR, and TCRdb kept only the in-frame ones, dropping some. The profile shows around 50,000 clones, 75% to 85% of them singletons. Study-wide results and caveats: The CD4+ and CD8+ T cells in the blood had expanded clonally by week 6 at 0.1 to 3.0 mg/kg.

The source of this sequence is an adult with an advanced solid tumor such as melanoma, head and neck, liver or kidney cancer. The chain joins TRBV7-6 to TRBJ2-5; 11 nucleotides match TRBD2. Material: CD4+ or CD8+ T cells sorted from blood, obtained in a trial of the OX40 agonist ivuxolimab. CDR3 coding DNA: TGTGCCAGCAGCCTAAATAGCGGGGGGGCCTGGGTTGAGACCCAGTACTTC. This translates into CASSLNSGGAWVETQYF. The full variable domain, in which reference TRBV7-6 and TRBJ2-5 provide the parts outside the CDR3, is GAGVSQSPRYKVTKRGQDVALRCDPISGHVSLYWYRQALGQGPEFLTYFNYEAQQDKSGLPNDRFSAERPEGSISTLTIQRTEQRDSAMYRCASSLNSGGAWVETQYFGPGTRLLVL.